These 28 T cell receptor beta chains originate from one sample sequenced in a study of blood T cell repertoires in COVID-19. The assay was immunoSEQ multiplex PCR, and TCRdb's table has in-frame clones only and misses some. In the table there are 200,000 to 250,000 clones, about 88% of which are singletons. Sequenced: peripheral blood. Receptor source: a woman in her forties or fifties with COVID-19, enrolled during active disease.

The chain employs TRBV12-5 and TRBJ1-2; possibly TRBD1 for D (5 bases). Germline V lookup: CDR1 LGHNT, CDR2 FRNRAP. Trimming shortened V by 4 bases and J by 8 bases, and 20 bases separated the two germline ends. This CDR3 has 15 residues. The CDR3 nucleotides are TGTGCTAGTGGTTCCATCGGGACTCCTCGATCGGGCTACACCTTC. This encodes CASGSIGTPRSGYTF.

The chain employs TRBV27 and TRBJ1-2; D is possibly TRBD1 (5 bases). Trimming pared 6 bases from V and 13 bases from J, leaving 27 bases between. The CDR3 has 15 amino acids. Germline V CDR1 and CDR2: MNHEY, SMNVEV (reference sequence). CDR3 DNA: TGTGCCAGCAGGCAAGCTGGGGCGATGCCAACAAGATCCACCTTC. Residues: CASRQAGAMPTRSTF.

The genes are TRBV5-1 and TRBJ1-1; TRBD1 matches 7 bases. Germline CDR1 SGHRS, CDR2 YFSETQ. Trimming at V came to 1 base and at J to 5 bases, leaving 5 bases not matched to a gene. The CDR3 is 14 amino acids. CDR3 sequence (DNA): TGCGCCAGCAGCTTGTCTACAGGGGAGACTGAAGCTTTCTTT. The encoded protein is CASSLSTGETEAFF.

The rearrangement joins TRBV11-2 to TRBJ1-3; D is ambiguous. Deletions cut 5 bases from V and 4 bases from J, with 15 bases between. Germline V gene sequence: CDR1 SGHAT, CDR2 FQNNGV. The CDR3 is 15 amino acids. CDR3 in DNA: TGTGCCAGCAGCCAGGAGTTTCGGGGAGGAAACACCATATATTTT. Its translation is CASSQEFRGGNTIYF.

This chain joins TRBV25-1 and TRBJ1-6; D perhaps matches TRBD1 (5 bases). From germline, CDR1 is MGHDK and CDR2 SYGVNS. Trimming shortened V by 3 bases and J by 9 bases, and 15 bases separated the two germline ends. This CDR3 is built from 15 residues. DNA of the CDR3: TGTGCCAGCAGTGATGAAGGGAGGGGCCCTTCACCCCTCCACTTT. Translating it yields CASSDEGRGPSPLHF. The full variable domain, in which reference TRBV25-1 and TRBJ1-6 provide the parts outside the CDR3, is EADIYQTPRYLVIGTGKKITLECSQTMGHDKMYWYQQDPGMELHLIHYSYGVNSTEKGDLSSESTVSRIRTEHFPLTLESARPSHTSQYLCASSDEGRGPSPLHFGNGTRLTVT.

On this clone: The same CDR3 is also encoded by other DNA sequences in this sample. This chain links TRBV12-3 or TRBV12-4 with TRBJ1-1; D might be TRBD1 (5 bases). Between the trimmed V and J ends, which lost 5 bases and 2 bases, there was a span of 6 bases. The CDR3 totals 12 residues. CDR3 nucleotides: TGTGCCAGCAGTGACAGTAACACTGAAGCTTTCTTT. It yields the protein CASSDSNTEAFF.

This clone was observed once. This chain links TRBV10-1 with TRBJ2-5; D possibly corresponds to TRBD2 (5 bases). From germline, CDR1 is WNHNN and CDR2 SYGVQD (reference sequence). The CDR3 spans 13 residues. The V end lost 5 bases, the J end lost 3 bases, and 10 bases lay between the germline ends. CDR3: CASSSREKETQYF. Here the CDR3 DNA reads TGCGCCAGCAGTTCCCGGGAAAAAGAGACCCAGTACTTC.

The chain uses TRBV6-2 or TRBV6-3 and TRBJ1-6; 9 nucleotides agree with TRBD1. The CDR3 contains 16 residues. V lost 0 bases, J lost 7 bases, and 4 bases stayed unmatched. CDR1 MNHEY and CDR2 SVGEGT come from the germline V gene. CDR3: CASSYSGQGWNSPLHF. The CDR3 DNA is TGTGCCAGCAGTTACTCGGGACAGGGTTGGAATTCACCCCTCCACTTT.

The chain recombines TRBV28 with TRBJ2-3; 11 nucleotides match TRBD2. J gave up 4 bases and V 3 bases, and 6 bases lay outside the gene matches. The CDR3 sequence is 16 residues long. Per the germline V gene, CDR1 is MDHEN and CDR2 is SYDVKM. In nucleotides, the CDR3 is TGTGCCAGCAGTTTTAGCGGGGGGGCGGGGGCAGATACGCAGTATTTT. It translates to CASSFSGGAGADTQYF.

This chain joins TRBV10-3 and TRBJ2-3, with D possibly being TRBD2 (6 bases). Germline V gene lookup returns CDR1 ENHRY and CDR2 SYGVKD. The CDR3 spans 16 residues. V was clipped by 4 bases and J by 6 bases, with 20 bases between them. The CDR3 DNA follows: TGTGCCATCAGTGCCCGGGGGACCGAAAAGGGGGATACGCAGTATTTT. This gives the protein CAISARGTEKGDTQYF.

V is TRBV10-3 and J is TRBJ2-7, with 13 bases lining up with TRBD2. V was pared by 2 bases and J by 0 bases, with 4 bases of the junction left unmatched. Germline loops: CDR1 ENHRY, CDR2 SYGVKD. CDR3 length: 17 residues. The CDR3 protein is CAISERTSGGSSYEQYF. The CDR3 region has the DNA TGTGCCATCAGTGAGCGGACTAGCGGGGGTAGCTCCTACGAGCAGTACTTC.

The rearrangement joins TRBV18 to TRBJ1-1; possible D gene TRBD1, 6 bases. This CDR3 is 13 amino acids long. V was shortened by 4 bases and J by 5 bases, with 11 bases between the two germline ends. CDR1 KGHSH and CDR2 LQKENI come from the germline V gene. CDR3 region: CASSLTTGTEAFF. The CDR3 nucleotides read TGTGCCAGCTCACTCACGACAGGAACTGAAGCTTTCTTT.

The chain employs TRBV6-6 and TRBJ1-2; 8 bases line up with TRBD1. V was pared by 3 bases and J by 5 bases, with 5 bases of the junction left unmatched. Germline V gives CDR1 MNHNY, CDR2 SVGAGI (reference sequence). This CDR3 region has 14 residues. The CDR3 nucleotides read TGTGCCAGCAGTTATCAGGGGGCGCGATATGGCTACACCTTC. It is translated as CASSYQGARYGYTF.

V gene TRBV6-2 or TRBV6-3 combines with J gene TRBJ1-2; D unresolved. The CDR3 length is 14 residues. V lost 1 base, J lost 5 bases, and 11 bases lay in between. The germline V gene encodes CDR1 MNHEY and CDR2 SVGEGT. CDR3 residues: CASSYYPLSYGYTF. As DNA, the CDR3 is TGTGCCAGCAGTTACTACCCCCTTAGTTATGGCTACACCTTC.

This clone was detected only once. The chain combines TRBV6-5 with TRBJ1-1; TRBD1 might be the D (6 bases). Germline CDR1 and CDR2: MNHEY and SVGAGI. The CDR3 length is 12 residues. The germline V and J ends were trimmed by 6 bases and 5 bases, with 10 bases remaining between them. This chain's CDR3 is CASSAGETEAFF. The DNA for the CDR3 is TGTGCCAGCAGCGCAGGGGAAACTGAAGCTTTCTTT.

The chain combines TRBV6-1 with TRBJ2-1; 7 bases map to TRBD2. The CDR3 covers 17 residues. Unmatched junction bases numbered 7, after V lost 2 bases and J lost 0 bases. From germline, CDR1 is MNHNS and CDR2 SASEGT. The CDR3 loop is CASSEREGPRSYNEQFF. CDR3 bases: TGTGCCAGCAGTGAAAGGGAGGGGCCGCGCTCCTACAATGAGCAGTTCTTC.

V gene TRBV19 combines with J gene TRBJ1-6; maybe TRBD1 (5 bases). There are 16 residues in the CDR3. Germline lookup yields CDR1 LNHDA and CDR2 SQIVND (reference sequence). Trimming removed 4 bases at V and 1 base at J, with 11 bases between. The CDR3 loop is CASSRGVASYNSPLHF. Written as DNA, the CDR3 is TGTGCCAGTAGTAGGGGGGTTGCGTCCTATAATTCACCCCTCCACTTT.

V usage is TRBV9 and J usage is TRBJ2-1; D unresolved. V was pared by 4 bases and J by 5 bases, with 13 bases between. The CDR3 runs to 14 residues. The germline V gene encodes CDR1 SGDLS and CDR2 YYNGEE. The DNA for the CDR3 is TGTGCCAGCAGCTCGCCCCAGAACCACAATGAGCAGTTCTTC. Translated: CASSSPQNHNEQFF.

V and J are TRBV7-7 and TRBJ2-5; 8 positions match TRBD2. After removal of 4 bases from V and 6 bases from J, the junction contained 10 bases not matched to a gene. The CDR3 extends over 15 amino acids. CDR1 and CDR2 from the germline V gene are SSHAT and FNYEAQ (reference sequence). The CDR3 reads CASSSQLSGGQTQYF. The CDR3 DNA is TGTGCCAGCAGCTCCCAACTGAGCGGGGGACAGACCCAGTACTTC.

CDR3 amino acids: CASSPRTGGTEAFF. CDR3 bases: TGTGCCAGCAGCCCCCGGACAGGGGGCACTGAAGCTTTCTTT. The chain recombines TRBV7-8 with TRBJ1-1; 10 nucleotides agree with TRBD1. The CDR3 loop spans 14 amino acids. V lost 5 bases and J lost 4; bases outside the gene matches: 4. Germline loops: CDR1 SGHVS, CDR2 FQNEAQ.

The chain carries TRBV25-1 and TRBJ2-2, with 7 bases fitting TRBD1. Trimming removed 4 bases from V and 0 bases from J; junction bases left unmatched: 2. Germline V CDR1 and CDR2: MGHDK, SYGVNS. This CDR3 is 15 amino acids long. CDR3 nucleotide sequence: TGTGCCAGCAGTGTTGGGACAGCGAACACCGGGGAGCTGTTTTTT. Amino acid sequence: CASSVGTANTGELFF.

The chain is built from TRBV27 and TRBJ1-5, with D perhaps matching TRBD1 (5 bases). This CDR3 is built from 15 residues. The germline V and J ends were trimmed by 6 bases and 6 bases, with 18 bases remaining between them. Germline V gives CDR1 MNHEY, CDR2 SMNVEV (reference sequence). Written as DNA, the CDR3 is TGTGCCAGCAGCCCGGGGGAGTGGGCGGGTCAGCCCCAGCATTTT. Translating it yields CASSPGEWAGQPQHF.

V and J are TRBV6-5 and TRBJ2-7, with D tentatively TRBD2 (5 bases). Germline CDR1 reads MNHEY; CDR2 reads SVGAGI. The CDR3 loop spans 13 amino acids. Trimming took 0 bases from V and 6 from J, leaving 9 bases between them. The CDR3 sequence is CASSYSVRGEQYF. The CDR3 coding sequence is TGTGCCAGCAGTTACTCGGTCCGGGGCGAGCAGTACTTC.

The chain uses TRBV18 and TRBJ2-3; 10 bases line up with TRBD1. Looked up from germline, CDR1 is KGHSH and CDR2 is LQKENI. V shed 6 bases, J shed 3 bases, and the junction held 6 bases outside the gene matches. The CDR3 covers 15 residues. In DNA, the CDR3 is TGTGCCAGCTCCGCCCGGGACAGGGGAACAGATACGCAGTATTTT. This codes for CASSARDRGTDTQYF.

The V call is TRBV30, the J call TRBJ1-5, with TRBD1 as a possible D gene (5 bases). Trimming removed 0 bases at V and 5 bases at J, with 11 bases between. The CDR3 runs to 14 residues. Germline assignment: CDR1 GTSNPN and CDR2 SVGIG (reference sequence). The CDR3 DNA follows: TGTGCCTGGAGTGTACCAGGGAAAGATCAGCCCCAGCATTTT. The encoded protein is CAWSVPGKDQPQHF.

The count of this clone is one. This chain joins TRBV11-3 and TRBJ1-1; D is ambiguous. CDR3 length equals 13 residues. Germline V gene data show CDR1 as SGHNT and CDR2 as YENEEA. V lost 3 bases, J lost 3 bases, and 8 bases lay in between. Here the CDR3 reads CASSFKRDTEAFF. The CDR3 region has the DNA TGTGCCAGCAGCTTTAAGAGGGACACTGAAGCTTTCTTT. Drawing the rest from reference TRBV11-3 and TRBJ1-1, the complete variable domain is EAGVVQSPRYKIIEKKQPVAFWCNPISGHNTLYWYLQNLGQGPELLIRYENEEAVDDSQLPKDRFSAERLKGVDSTLKIQPAELGDSAVYLCASSFKRDTEAFFGQGTRLTVV.

Only a few counts were recorded for this clone. The CDR3 spells CASSDGSAPYNEQFF. The CDR3 DNA sequence: TGCGCCAGCTCAGACGGGTCGGCCCCCTACAATGAGCAGTTCTTC. The J gene is TRBJ2-1, the V gene TRBV5-1; unclear D gene. V was clipped by 7 bases and J by 2 bases, with 16 bases between them. The germline V gene has CDR1 SGHRS and CDR2 YFSETQ. This CDR3 is 15 amino acids long.

The V gene is TRBV24-1, the J gene TRBJ2-1; 11 bases match TRBD2. Germline CDR1 is KGHDR and CDR2 is SFDVKD. V lost 1 base and J lost 7; bases outside the gene matches: 8. This CDR3 is built from 17 residues. Written as DNA, the CDR3 is TGTGCCACCAGTGATTTCCTTTCTAGCGGGGGGCTAAATGAGCAGTTCTTC. This encodes CATSDFLSSGGLNEQFF.